The 12 T cell receptor beta chains reported below all come from one sample, sequenced in a study of cytomegalovirus exposure and HLA in healthy donors. PCR employed 60 Vbeta and 13 Jbeta primers. The protocol was immunoSEQ multiplex PCR, while the TCRdb copy is restricted to in-frame clones and leaves out a portion. The profile shows approximately 260,000 clones, about 83% of them singletons. The sample was PBMCs. The receptors were gathered from a middle-aged woman in good health and CMV-seropositive.

The gene calls are TRBV5-6 and TRBJ1-5; weak D call: TRBD1 (6 bases). V was shortened by 0 bases and J by 5 bases, with 15 bases between the two germline ends. The germline V gene encodes CDR1 SGHDT and CDR2 YYEEEE. The CDR3 length is 16 residues. CDR3: CASSLDGRQVDQPQHF. The CDR3 coding sequence is TGTGCCAGCAGCTTGGATGGGAGACAGGTGGATCAGCCCCAGCATTTT.

This clone was seen a few times. This sample includes further DNA sequences coding for the same CDR3. The chain links TRBV4-2 to TRBJ2-5, with 9 bases aligning to TRBD2. V shed 4 bases and J 2 bases; nucleotides not matched to a gene: 2. CDR1 is LGHNA, CDR2 YNFKEQ, per germline. The CDR3 totals 14 residues. The CDR3, as DNA: TGTGCCAGCAGCCGGACTAGCGATCAAGAGACCCAGTACTTC. It specifies CASSRTSDQETQYF.

This chain connects TRBV7-8 to TRBJ2-5; 10 nucleotides line up with TRBD2. The CDR3 is 15 amino acids. V lost 4 bases and J lost 2; bases outside the gene matches: 4. Germline V gives CDR1 SGHVS, CDR2 FQNEAQ. DNA for the CDR3: TGTGCCAGCAGCTCACGGACTAGCGGACAAGAGACCCAGTACTTC. Protein sequence: CASSSRTSGQETQYF.

The chain is built from TRBV11-3 and TRBJ2-2, with 9 bases matching TRBD2. CDR3 length equals 17 residues. Germline V lookup: CDR1 SGHNT, CDR2 YENEEA. The ends lost 0 bases at V and 7 bases at J; junction bases unmatched: 9. The CDR3 is CASSLDVSREGDGELFF. DNA of the CDR3: TGTGCCAGCAGCTTAGATGTTTCGCGGGAGGGGGACGGGGAGCTGTTTTTT.

The chain joins TRBV7-3 to TRBJ2-1; D unclear. Trimming cost V 0 bases and J 7 bases, with 7 bases left between them. The germline V gene encodes CDR1 SGHTA and CDR2 FQGTGA. There are 13 residues in the CDR3. DNA of the CDR3: TGTGCCAGCAGCTTAACGAAGGAGAATGAGCAGTTCTTC. This codes for CASSLTKENEQFF.

This clone turned up a few times. The chain couples TRBV6-5 to TRBJ2-2; TRBD2 matches at 7 bases. Germline V gene lookup returns CDR1 MNHEY and CDR2 SVGAGI. There are 14 residues in the CDR3. Unmatched junction bases numbered 5, after V lost 6 bases and J lost 4 bases. CDR3 protein: CASRTGGSTGELFF. Written as DNA, the CDR3 is TGTGCCAGCAGGACGGGCGGGAGCACCGGGGAGCTGTTTTTT.

The rearrangement uses TRBV29-1 and TRBJ2-7; 7 positions agree with TRBD1. There are 13 residues in the CDR3. Germline assignment: CDR1 SQVTM and CDR2 ANQGSEA. The V and J ends lost 4 bases and 4 bases, in that order; junction bases with no gene match: 7. CDR3 sequence: CSVGDSTYYEQYF. The DNA of the CDR3 is TGCAGCGTTGGGGACAGCACTTATTACGAGCAGTACTTC.

This chain uses TRBV7-2 with TRBJ2-1; 11 bases map to TRBD2. The V gene end was trimmed by 6 bases and the J gene end by 0 bases; junction bases not matched to a gene: 4. Germline assignment: CDR1 SGHTA and CDR2 FQGNSA. CDR3 length equals 16 residues. CDR3 in DNA: TGTGCCAGCAGTCGGACTAGCGGGTTCTCCTACAATGAGCAGTTCTTC. This codes for CASSRTSGFSYNEQFF.

This clone has just a few counts. The rearrangement uses TRBV19 and TRBJ1-1; D is ambiguous. Trimming shortened V by 3 bases and J by 4 bases, and 9 bases separated the two germline ends. The CDR3 runs to 13 residues. The V gene's germline CDR1 is LNHDA and CDR2 SQIVND (reference sequence). CDR3 loop: CASSIKRSTEAFF. CDR3 in DNA: TGTGCCAGTAGTATTAAACGGTCCACTGAAGCTTTCTTT.

The chain's CDR3 is CASGPDSSNEKLFF. The CDR3 DNA follows: TGCGCCAGCGGACCCGACAGCTCAAATGAAAAACTGTTTTTT. The chain couples TRBV5-1 to TRBJ1-4; TRBD1 might be the D (5 bases). The CDR3 loop spans 14 amino acids. Germline values: CDR1 SGHRS, CDR2 YFSETQ. Trimming stripped 7 bases from V and 5 bases from J, with 15 bases between.

The V gene is TRBV5-4, the J gene TRBJ2-7, with TRBD1 matching 9 bases. This CDR3 has 14 residues. V was pared by 4 bases and J by 4 bases, with 6 bases of the junction left unmatched. Germline-derived CDR1 and CDR2 are SGHNT and YYREEE (reference sequence). Here the CDR3 DNA reads TGTGCCAGCAGCCCAGGACAGGGGAGGTACGAGCAGTACTTC. This encodes CASSPGQGRYEQYF.

The chain has TRBV7-2 and TRBJ2-7; 11 bases are a match to TRBD2. This CDR3 has 15 residues. Germline V gene lookup returns CDR1 SGHTA and CDR2 FQGNSA. J gave up 2 bases and V 5 bases, and 5 bases lay outside the gene matches. CDR3 protein: CASSRPGLAAYEQYF. The CDR3 nucleotides read TGTGCCAGCAGCCGACCGGGACTAGCGGCCTACGAGCAGTACTTC.